The clone carrying this TCR beta chain is a singleton in its sample. Its antigen is still unknown. The J segment lost 6 bases and the V segment lost 3 bases, leaving 7 bases of the junction unmatched. This CDR3 has 15 amino acids. Germline lookup yields CDR1 GTSNPN and CDR2 SVGIG (reference sequence). This sample is part of a study of cytomegalovirus exposure and HLA in healthy donors. Broader study findings: That first-cohort TCR clusters tended to co-occur in the approximately 110 validation repertoires was found in a later analysis. The classifier was said to identify cytomegalovirus status with high specificity and sensitivity. Rarity characterized most TCR sequences, yet some public TCRs appeared in many donors.

The repertoire was sequenced with immunoSEQ multiplex PCR; TCRdb's copy has only in-frame clones and lacks some. The data show approximately 230,000 clones, approximately 84% seen once. This sequence was found in a man aged 18 to 30 in good health and CMV-seropositive. The sample was PBMCs. V and J are TRBV30 and TRBJ2-1, with 11 bases identical to TRBD2. The CDR3 sequence is CAWRIAGGPGNEQFF. DNA of the CDR3: TGTGCCTGGAGAATAGCGGGAGGGCCGGGCAATGAGCAGTTCTTC.